This T cell receptor (beta chain) was captured by sequencing in a study of identical twins. Regarding the study as a whole: There is a chance that invariant MAIT and iNKT cells partially muddied zero-insertion analyses. Twins showed weaker excess sharing in their beta out-of-frame sequences.

All donors comprised healthy Caucasians. As regards this clonotype: Its antigen is undetermined.

The CDR3 sequence is 12 residues long. V lost 4 bases and J lost 8, with 9 bases in between. From germline, CDR1 is MGHRA and CDR2 YSYEKL. A template switching step contributed a universal primer site, while unique molecular identifiers were present in the cDNA. MiXCR was run by TCRdb on the 5' RACE reads, yielding one entry per CDR3 protein. The table records 750,000 to 950,000 distinct CDR3 sequences, about 12% of them present only once. The sample was also linked to a second study, of yellow fever vaccine responses in identical twins.

V gene TRBV4-1 combines with J gene TRBJ2-1; D call uncertain. The material sequenced was PBMCs. The TCR comes from a woman aged 18-35 years in good health. Here the CDR3 reads CASSLIEDEQFF. The CDR3 DNA follows: TGCGCCAGCAGCCTCATAGAGGATGAGCAGTTCTTC.